Given below is one TCR beta chain in context. Its specificity is unknown. The sample is drawn from a study of vaccination and CD4 T cells after COVID-19. Study at large: Recovered patients in the cohort numbered six men and four women, two of them Hispanic.

Described time point: late sampling 161 to 241 days after vaccination in a few convalescent patients. Treatment reported: roughly nine-day PBMC culture with coronavirus spike peptide pools or control peptides (ViraFEST assay). With 9.5 to 10 ug/ml peptide pools and roughly 9.2 IU/ml IL-2, PBMCs were cultured at about 2.2 million per well. The Oncomine TCR Beta short-read assay sequenced DNA from cultured CD4+ T cells. Cultured CD4+ T cells were the source of extracted genomic DNA. Each CDR3 protein is one row after TCRdb ran MiXCR on the PCR reads. The sample shows some 19,000 distinct CDR3 sequences, around 52% of them seen only once. V lost 2 bases and J 5 bases, leaving 14 bases between the germline ends. This CDR3 has 14 residues. The germline CDR1 and CDR2 sequences are SGHNT and YYREEE (reference sequence).

The chain combines TRBV5-4 with TRBJ2-7; D is possibly TRBD1 or TRBD2 (5 bases each). This receptor was taken from a human donor who had recovered from COVID-19. The sequenced sample was CD4+ T cells from blood, cultured in vitro, obtained about 7 months after SARS-CoV-2 vaccination. The CDR3 DNA reads TGTGCCAGCAGCTTAACCGGGGCCGTAAACGAGCAGTACTTC. Translation gives CASSLTGAVNEQYF.